The sample holds many counts of the clone carrying this T cell receptor beta chain. Its target is not known. According to the study, genomic DNA was the template for TCR beta VDJ and CDR3 profiling. TCRdb re-derived calls from the reads in MiXCR, one entry per CDR3 protein. The sample has 250,000 or so distinct CDR3 sequences, around 43% seen once. These data come from a study of CD8+CD57+ T cells in acquired aplastic anemia. Study-level information: DNA from sorted CD4+ and CD8+ cells averaged roughly 3.4 ug. Findings and caveats of the study: Overlap between patients and controls comprised roughly 28 CD8+ CDR3 sequences.

Patients picked for sequencing had shown CD8+CD57+ cell expansion detected by flow cytometry. V was clipped by 4 bases and J by 2 bases, with 18 bases between them. Germline V gene data show CDR1 as SEHNR and CDR2 as FQNEAQ (reference sequence). This CDR3 comprises 16 residues. Material: sorted CD4+, CD8+, or CD8+CD57+ T cells (not recorded which) from PBMCs. This TCR was recovered from a human donor with aplastic anemia. The chain employs TRBV7-9 and TRBJ2-7; D remains unclear. CDR3 in amino acids: CASSSFPGQMTYEQYF. CDR3 nucleotide sequence: TGTGCCAGCAGCTCCTTTCCTGGCCAGATGACCTACGAGCAGTACTTC.